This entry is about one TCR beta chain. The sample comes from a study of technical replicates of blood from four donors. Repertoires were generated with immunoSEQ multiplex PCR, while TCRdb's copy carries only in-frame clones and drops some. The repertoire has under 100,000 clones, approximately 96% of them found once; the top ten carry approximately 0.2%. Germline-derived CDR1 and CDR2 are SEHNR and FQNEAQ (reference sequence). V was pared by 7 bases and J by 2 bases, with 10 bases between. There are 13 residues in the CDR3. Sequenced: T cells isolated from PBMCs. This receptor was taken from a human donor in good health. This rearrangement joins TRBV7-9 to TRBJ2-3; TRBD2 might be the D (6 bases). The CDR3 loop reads CASTRDSTDTQYF. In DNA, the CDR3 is TGTGCCAGCACCAGGGACTCCACAGATACGCAGTATTTT.